Listed below are T cell receptor beta chains from one sample, sequenced in a study of CD8+ T cells in alopecia areata. The repertoire was sequenced with immunoSEQ multiplex PCR; TCRdb's copy has only in-frame clones and lacks some. The sample contains over 110,000 clones, approximately 50% of which appear only once. The sequencing used CD4+ T cells sorted from blood, collected at week 0. The receptors here all came from a human donor with alopecia areata. CDR3s include the opening cysteine and the closing phenylalanine or tryptophan. The D gene is left open where the match is weak. Rows may omit the clone size; those that give it use once, few, many or a size class.

v_gene: TRBV29-1
j_gene: TRBJ1-2
d_gene: NA
abundance: NA
CDR3nt: TGCAGCGTTGCGCAGGGTACCTATGGCTACACCTTC
CDR3aa: CSVAQGTYGYTF

v_gene: TRBV18
j_gene: TRBJ1-1
d_gene: NA
abundance: many
CDR3nt: TGTGCCAGCTCACCACGGCAGGACACTGAAGCTTTCTTT
CDR3aa: CASSPRQDTEAFF

v_gene: TRBV9
j_gene: TRBJ2-6
d_gene: NA
abundance: NA
CDR3nt: TGTGCCAGCGCAGCAACGGCGGGGGCCAACGTCCTGACTTTC
CDR3aa: CASAATAGANVLTF

v_gene: TRBV11-2
j_gene: TRBJ2-3
d_gene: TRBD2
abundance: NA
CDR3nt: TGTGCCAGCAGCTTAGATGGGGGGAGGGGATCAGATACGCAGTATTTT
CDR3aa: CASSLDGGRGSDTQYF

v_gene: TRBV30
j_gene: TRBJ2-7
d_gene: TRBD2
abundance: NA
CDR3nt: TGTGCCTGGAGTGTGGGCGGGAGGGCCCGCTACGAGCAGTACTTC
CDR3aa: CAWSVGGRARYEQYF

v_gene: TRBV6-5
j_gene: TRBJ1-4
d_gene: NA
abundance: NA
CDR3nt: TGTGCCAGCAGTTACTCGGGGGAGGTGTTCGAAAAACTGTTTTTT
CDR3aa: CASSYSGEVFEKLFF

v_gene: TRBV29-1
j_gene: TRBJ2-5
d_gene: TRBD1
abundance: few
CDR3nt: TGCAGCTACTCGGGACAGCAAGAGACCCAGTACTTC
CDR3aa: CSYSGQQETQYF

v_gene: TRBV29-1
j_gene: TRBJ1-2
d_gene: NA
abundance: NA
CDR3nt: TGCAGCGTTTTGGGGCAGGGAATGGGTGGCTACACCTTC
CDR3aa: CSVLGQGMGGYTF

v_gene: TRBV9
j_gene: TRBJ2-1
d_gene: TRBD2
abundance: NA
CDR3nt: TGTGCCAGCAGCGTAGGCGGCGGGAGGGCCTACAATGAGCAGTTCTTC
CDR3aa: CASSVGGGRAYNEQFF

v_gene: TRBV6-6
j_gene: TRBJ1-5
d_gene: NA
abundance: few
CDR3nt: TGTGCCAGCAGTTACAAGGGGAGCAATCAGCCCCAGCATTTT
CDR3aa: CASSYKGSNQPQHF

v_gene: TRBV29-1
j_gene: TRBJ2-5
d_gene: NA
abundance: NA
CDR3nt: TGCAGCGTTGAAAAGACGACCAGGGGAACCCAGTACTTC
CDR3aa: CSVEKTTRGTQYF

v_gene: TRBV11-2
j_gene: TRBJ2-5
d_gene: NA
abundance: NA
CDR3nt: TGTGCCAGCAGCCCCGTGGGGACAAGCCAAGAGACCCAGTACTTC
CDR3aa: CASSPVGTSQETQYF

v_gene: TRBV25-1
j_gene: TRBJ1-1
d_gene: TRBD1
abundance: NA
CDR3nt: TGTGCCGTCCGACAGGGTAACACTGAAGCTTTCTTT
CDR3aa: CAVRQGNTEAFF

v_gene: TRBV7-2
j_gene: TRBJ1-5
d_gene: NA
abundance: NA
CDR3nt: TGTGCCAGCAGCTTACGGCGGGAGCCCCAGCATTTT
CDR3aa: CASSLRREPQHF

v_gene: TRBV30
j_gene: TRBJ1-5
d_gene: NA
abundance: NA
CDR3nt: TGTGCCAGGGCCCAGCCCCAGCATTTT
CDR3aa: CARAQPQHF

v_gene: TRBV11-2
j_gene: TRBJ2-1
d_gene: NA
abundance: NA
CDR3nt: TGTGCCAGCAGCTTAGAAGTTTGGTCCCATGAGCAGTTCTTC
CDR3aa: CASSLEVWSHEQFF

v_gene: TRBV4-3
j_gene: TRBJ2-1
d_gene: NA
abundance: NA
CDR3nt: TGCGCCAGCAGCCAAGAGCAGGGGCGATACAATGAGCAGTTCTTC
CDR3aa: CASSQEQGRYNEQFF

v_gene: TRBV30
j_gene: TRBJ2-3
d_gene: NA
abundance: NA
CDR3nt: TGTGCCTGGAGTGTACCTAGCCCCTCCACAGATACGCAGTATTTT
CDR3aa: CAWSVPSPSTDTQYF

v_gene: TRBV29-1
j_gene: TRBJ2-5
d_gene: NA
abundance: few
CDR3nt: TGCAGCGTGCGCCAACTAGCCGCGACCCAGTACTTC
CDR3aa: CSVRQLAATQYF

v_gene: TRBV30
j_gene: TRBJ1-5
d_gene: TRBD1
abundance: NA
CDR3nt: TGTGCCTGGAGGCCCACAGGGGGCGGGGGGCCCCAGCATTTT
CDR3aa: CAWRPTGGGGPQHF

v_gene: TRBV4-2
j_gene: TRBJ1-2
d_gene: NA
abundance: NA
CDR3nt: TGTGCCAGCAGCCAAGAGTCGAGAAACTATGGCTACACCTTC
CDR3aa: CASSQESRNYGYTF

v_gene: TRBV29-1
j_gene: TRBJ2-5
d_gene: TRBD1
abundance: few
CDR3nt: TGCAGCGCCCGACCCGGGACAGGGGGCGGAGAGACCCAGTACTTC
CDR3aa: CSARPGTGGGETQYF

v_gene: TRBV30
j_gene: TRBJ1-2
d_gene: NA
abundance: NA
CDR3nt: TGTGCCTGGAGTGTTGGTCATTACTATGGCTACACCTTC
CDR3aa: CAWSVGHYYGYTF

v_gene: TRBV30
j_gene: TRBJ2-7
d_gene: TRBD1
abundance: NA
CDR3nt: TGTGCCTCTTCAACAGGGGCGACCTACGAGCAGTACTTC
CDR3aa: CASSTGATYEQYF

v_gene: TRBV7-2
j_gene: TRBJ2-7
d_gene: NA
abundance: few
CDR3nt: TGTGCCAGCAGCAAAGACACTCCCTACGAGCAGTACTTC
CDR3aa: CASSKDTPYEQYF

v_gene: TRBV9
j_gene: TRBJ2-5
d_gene: NA
abundance: NA
CDR3nt: TGTGCCAGCAGCGTAGCGGAAGAGACCCAGTACTTC
CDR3aa: CASSVAEETQYF

v_gene: TRBV5-4
j_gene: TRBJ1-1
d_gene: NA
abundance: NA
CDR3nt: TGTGCCAGCAGACTGACACAGGGCAGGAACACTGAAGCTTTCTTT
CDR3aa: CASRLTQGRNTEAFF

v_gene: TRBV6-5
j_gene: TRBJ1-1
d_gene: NA
abundance: NA
CDR3nt: TGTGCCAGCAGTTACCATGGGGCGAGAACTGAAGCTTTCTTT
CDR3aa: CASSYHGARTEAFF

v_gene: TRBV2
j_gene: TRBJ2-1
d_gene: NA
abundance: NA
CDR3nt: TGTGCCAGCAGACAGGGACTGAGTGGCGGTGAGCAGTTCTTC
CDR3aa: CASRQGLSGGEQFF

v_gene: TRBV5-1
j_gene: TRBJ2-7
d_gene: NA
abundance: NA
CDR3nt: TGCGCCAGCAGTTCGGCAGGGGCCTACGAGCAGTACTTC
CDR3aa: CASSSAGAYEQYF

v_gene: TRBV28
j_gene: TRBJ2-7
d_gene: TRBD2
abundance: NA
CDR3nt: TGTGCCACCAGAACATCTAGCGGGGCAAAATACGAGCAGTACTTC
CDR3aa: CATRTSSGAKYEQYF

v_gene: TRBV30
j_gene: TRBJ1-4
d_gene: TRBD1
abundance: few
CDR3nt: TGTGCCTTTGGACCATCCCGGGGGACAGGACGTTGGTCGGAGGCTGTTGCAACTAATGAAAAACTGTTTTTT
CDR3aa: CAFGPSRGTGRWSEAVATNEKLFF

v_gene: TRBV7-6
j_gene: TRBJ2-1
d_gene: NA
abundance: once
CDR3nt: TGTGCCAGCAGCCTCCCCCAGGGTGAGCAGTTCTTC
CDR3aa: CASSLPQGEQFF

v_gene: TRBV5-1
j_gene: TRBJ2-7
d_gene: TRBD1
abundance: NA
CDR3nt: TGCGCCAGCAGCGACGGGACAGGGCTAGGCGAGCAGTACTTC
CDR3aa: CASSDGTGLGEQYF

v_gene: TRBV29-1
j_gene: TRBJ2-3
d_gene: TRBD2
abundance: few
CDR3nt: TGCAGCGTTGAACTAGCGGGAGACACGCAGTATTTT
CDR3aa: CSVELAGDTQYF

v_gene: TRBV14
j_gene: TRBJ2-1
d_gene: NA
abundance: NA
CDR3nt: TGTGCCAGCAGCCAAAATACAAGACTCCCGCAGTTCTTC
CDR3aa: CASSQNTRLPQFF

v_gene: TRBV5-6
j_gene: TRBJ2-7
d_gene: NA
abundance: NA
CDR3nt: TGTGCCAGCAGCTTTGCCGGGAAGGAGCAGTACTTC
CDR3aa: CASSFAGKEQYF

v_gene: TRBV29-1
j_gene: TRBJ1-1
d_gene: TRBD1
abundance: NA
CDR3nt: TGCAGCGTATTGACAGGGCGGGACACTGAAGCTTTCTTT
CDR3aa: CSVLTGRDTEAFF

v_gene: TRBV4-1
j_gene: TRBJ2-1
d_gene: TRBD2
abundance: few
CDR3nt: TGCGCCAGCAGCCTTAGCGGGAGGCCCTACAATGAGCAGTTCTTC
CDR3aa: CASSLSGRPYNEQFF

v_gene: TRBV2
j_gene: TRBJ2-7
d_gene: NA
abundance: NA
CDR3nt: TGTGCCAGCAGTCAGTCGACCTACGAGCAGTACTTC
CDR3aa: CASSQSTYEQYF

v_gene: TRBV29-1
j_gene: TRBJ2-1
d_gene: NA
abundance: NA
CDR3nt: TGCAGCGCACCCGTATACAATGAGCAGTTCTTC
CDR3aa: CSAPVYNEQFF

v_gene: TRBV5-4
j_gene: TRBJ1-1
d_gene: NA
abundance: few
CDR3nt: TGTGCCAGCAGTCGAACAGTGAACACTGAAGCTTTCTTT
CDR3aa: CASSRTVNTEAFF

v_gene: TRBV5-1
j_gene: TRBJ2-7
d_gene: TRBD1
abundance: NA
CDR3nt: TGCGCCAGCAGCTTGGAAACAGGGGGCCCCTACGAGCAGTACTTC
CDR3aa: CASSLETGGPYEQYF

v_gene: TRBV19
j_gene: TRBJ1-2
d_gene: NA
abundance: once
CDR3nt: TGTGCCAGTAGTATATTCGCCAACTATGGCTACACCTTC
CDR3aa: CASSIFANYGYTF